This T cell receptor beta chain is from a study of circulating CD8 cells and anti-PD-1 response in melanoma. Study summary: About 45% of the 13 patients had prior targeted therapy or immunotherapy; seven did not.

TCR libraries were prepared from about 16 ng of total RNA with the QIAseq Immune Repertoire TCR panel. TCRdb fed the reads into MiXCR, producing one record per CDR3 protein. The data hold about 710 distinct CDR3 sequences, with about 6% observed a single time. Sorting of live CD3+CD8+TCRalphabeta+ cells by PD-1 and/or TIGIT gave four subsets. The CDR3 length is 14 residues. V was pared by 1 base and J by 3 bases, with 13 bases between. Germline V gene lookup returns CDR1 SQVTM and CDR2 ANQGSEA. Study-level findings and limits: Patients included both untreated and previously treated individuals. TIGIT repertoires were least diverse, DNEG repertoires most diverse.

This clonotype is termed large (0.1 to 1%). Antigen: not known. The rearrangement joins TRBV29-1 to TRBJ2-7, with D hard to call. The sequence came from a human donor with melanoma. The sample in question was CD8+ T cells from PBMCs, obtained at baseline or after one month of anti-PD-1 therapy (not recorded which). The CDR3 region has the DNA TGCAGCGTTGAAGGCGCCGGCAACGACTACGAGCAGTACTTC. Translating it yields CSVEGAGNDYEQYF.